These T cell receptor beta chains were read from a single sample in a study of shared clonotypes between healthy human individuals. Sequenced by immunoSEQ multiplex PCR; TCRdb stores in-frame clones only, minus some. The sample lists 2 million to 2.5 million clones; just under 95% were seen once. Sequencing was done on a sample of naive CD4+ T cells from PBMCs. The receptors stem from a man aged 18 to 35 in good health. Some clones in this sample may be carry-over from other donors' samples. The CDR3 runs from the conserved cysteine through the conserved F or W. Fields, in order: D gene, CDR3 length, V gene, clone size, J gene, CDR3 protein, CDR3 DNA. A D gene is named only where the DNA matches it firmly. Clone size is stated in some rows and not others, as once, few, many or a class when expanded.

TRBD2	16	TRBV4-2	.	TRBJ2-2	CASSPGLERTAGELFF	TGTGCCAGCAGCCCAGGACTAGAGAGGACGGCCGGGGAGCTGTTTTTT
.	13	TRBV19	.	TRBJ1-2	CASTHPHGNGYTF	TGTGCCAGTACCCATCCCCATGGAAATGGCTACACCTTC
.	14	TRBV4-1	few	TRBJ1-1	CASSQVGGNTEAFF	TGCGCCAGCAGCCAAGTAGGCGGGAACACTGAAGCTTTCTTT
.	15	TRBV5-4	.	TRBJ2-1	CASSLVAASGDEQFF	TGTGCCAGCAGCTTGGTAGCGGCCTCCGGGGATGAGCAGTTCTTC
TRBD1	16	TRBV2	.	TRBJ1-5	CASSDDRVRSNQPQHF	TGTGCCAGCAGTGACGACAGGGTCCGTAGCAATCAGCCCCAGCATTTT
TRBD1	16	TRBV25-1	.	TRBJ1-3	CASSEMDRSSGNTIYF	TGTGCCAGCAGTGAAATGGACAGGAGCTCTGGAAACACCATATATTTT
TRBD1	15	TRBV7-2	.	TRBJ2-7	CASSPGQGASYEQYF	TGTGCCAGCAGCCCAGGACAGGGGGCCTCTTACGAGCAGTACTTC
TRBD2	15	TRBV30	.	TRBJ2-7	CAWSGSGSFYYEQYF	TGTGCCTGGAGTGGTAGCGGGAGTTTCTACTACGAGCAGTACTTC
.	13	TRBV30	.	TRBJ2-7	CAWSGLIGDEQYF	TGTGCCTGGAGTGGTTTGATCGGGGACGAGCAGTACTTC
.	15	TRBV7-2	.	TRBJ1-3	CASSFAPYSGNTIYF	TGTGCCAGCAGCTTTGCGCCTTACTCTGGAAACACCATATATTTT